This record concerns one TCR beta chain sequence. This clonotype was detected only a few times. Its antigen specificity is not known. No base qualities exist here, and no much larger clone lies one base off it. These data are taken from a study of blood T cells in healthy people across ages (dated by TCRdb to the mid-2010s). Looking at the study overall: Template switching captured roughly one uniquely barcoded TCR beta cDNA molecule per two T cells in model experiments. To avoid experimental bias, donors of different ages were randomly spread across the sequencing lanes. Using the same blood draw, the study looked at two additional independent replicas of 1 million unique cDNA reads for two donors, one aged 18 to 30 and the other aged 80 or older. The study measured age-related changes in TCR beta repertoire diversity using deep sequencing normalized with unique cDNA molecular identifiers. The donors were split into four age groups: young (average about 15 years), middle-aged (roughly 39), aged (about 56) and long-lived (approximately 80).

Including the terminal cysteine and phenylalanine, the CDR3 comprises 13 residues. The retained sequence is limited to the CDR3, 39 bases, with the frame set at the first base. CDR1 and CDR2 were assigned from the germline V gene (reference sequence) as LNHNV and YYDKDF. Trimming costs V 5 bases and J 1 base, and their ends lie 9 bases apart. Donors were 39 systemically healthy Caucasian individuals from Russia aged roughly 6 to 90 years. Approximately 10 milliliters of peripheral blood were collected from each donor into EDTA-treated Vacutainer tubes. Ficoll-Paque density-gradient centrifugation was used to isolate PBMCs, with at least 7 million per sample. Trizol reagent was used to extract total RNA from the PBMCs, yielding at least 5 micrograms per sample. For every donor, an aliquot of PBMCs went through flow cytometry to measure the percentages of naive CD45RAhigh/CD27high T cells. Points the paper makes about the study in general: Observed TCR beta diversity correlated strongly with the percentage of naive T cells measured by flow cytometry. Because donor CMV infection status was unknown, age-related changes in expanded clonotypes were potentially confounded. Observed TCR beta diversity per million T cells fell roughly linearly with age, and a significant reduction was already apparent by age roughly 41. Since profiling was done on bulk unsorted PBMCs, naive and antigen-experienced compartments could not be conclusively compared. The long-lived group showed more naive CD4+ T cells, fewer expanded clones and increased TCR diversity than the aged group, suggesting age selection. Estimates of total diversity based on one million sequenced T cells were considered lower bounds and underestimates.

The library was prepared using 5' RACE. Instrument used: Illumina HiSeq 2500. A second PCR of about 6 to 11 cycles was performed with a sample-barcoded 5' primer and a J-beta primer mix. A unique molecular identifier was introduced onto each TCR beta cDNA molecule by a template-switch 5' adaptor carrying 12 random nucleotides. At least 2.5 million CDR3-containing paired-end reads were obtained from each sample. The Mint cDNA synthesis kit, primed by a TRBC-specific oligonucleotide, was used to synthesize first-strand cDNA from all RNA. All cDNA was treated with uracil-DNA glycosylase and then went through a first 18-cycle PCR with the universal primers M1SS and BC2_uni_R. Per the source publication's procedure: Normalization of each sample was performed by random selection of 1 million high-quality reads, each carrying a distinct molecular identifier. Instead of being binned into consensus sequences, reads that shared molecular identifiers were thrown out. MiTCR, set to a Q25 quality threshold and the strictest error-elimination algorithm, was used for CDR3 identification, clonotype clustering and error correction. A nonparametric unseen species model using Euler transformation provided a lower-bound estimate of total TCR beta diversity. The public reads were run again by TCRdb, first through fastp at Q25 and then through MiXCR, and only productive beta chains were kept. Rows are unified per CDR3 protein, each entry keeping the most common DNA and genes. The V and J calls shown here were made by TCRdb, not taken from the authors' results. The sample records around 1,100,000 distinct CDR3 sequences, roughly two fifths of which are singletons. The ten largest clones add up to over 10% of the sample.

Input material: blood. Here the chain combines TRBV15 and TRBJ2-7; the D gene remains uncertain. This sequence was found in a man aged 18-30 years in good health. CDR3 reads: CATSVVRSYEQYF. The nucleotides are TGTGCCACCAGCGTTGTCAGGTCCTACGAGCAGTACTTC. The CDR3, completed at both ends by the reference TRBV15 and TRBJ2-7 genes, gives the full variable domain DAMVIQNPRYQVTQFGKPVTLSCSQTLNHNVMYWYQQKSSQAPKLLFHYYDKDFNNEADTPDNFQSRRPNTSFCFLDIRSPGLGDTAMYLCATSVVRSYEQYFGPGTRLTVT.